This TCR beta chain comes out of a study of cytomegalovirus exposure and HLA in healthy donors. Findings of the study overall: The study recorded about 160 TCR beta chains that were cytomegalovirus-associated.

The data were produced by immunoSEQ multiplex PCR, yet TCRdb's version contains in-frame clones alone and is incomplete. The table records 150,000 to 200,000 clones, around 85% of them present only once. The germline CDR1 and CDR2 sequences are SNHLY and FYNNEI. Deletions cut 0 bases from V and 6 bases from J, with 12 bases between. The CDR3 is made up of 16 amino acids. Comment on this clone: No antigen is known for it.

The source is a man younger than 30 in good health and CMV-seropositive. The specimen was PBMCs. V is TRBV2 and J is TRBJ1-6, with D uncertain. The CDR3 DNA follows: TGTGCCAGCAGTGAAGCTCCTACAGAGATTAATTCACCCCTCCACTTT. Protein product: CASSEAPTEINSPLHF.